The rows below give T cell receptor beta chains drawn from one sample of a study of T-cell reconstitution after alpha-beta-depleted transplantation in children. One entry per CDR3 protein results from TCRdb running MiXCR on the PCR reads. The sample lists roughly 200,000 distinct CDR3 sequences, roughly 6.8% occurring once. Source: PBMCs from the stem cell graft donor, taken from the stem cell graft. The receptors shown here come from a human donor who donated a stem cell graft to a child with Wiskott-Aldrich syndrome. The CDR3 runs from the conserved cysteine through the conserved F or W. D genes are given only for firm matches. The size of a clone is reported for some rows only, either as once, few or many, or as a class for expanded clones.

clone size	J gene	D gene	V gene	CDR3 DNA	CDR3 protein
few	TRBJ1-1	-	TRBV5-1	TGCGCCAGCAGCTTGGTGCCTCCCGGCGCTGAAGCTTTCTTT	CASSLVPPGAEAFF
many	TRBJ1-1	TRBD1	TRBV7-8	TGTGCCAGCAGCTTAGGAATAGACAGGGCTTCTGAAGCTTTCTTT	CASSLGIDRASEAFF
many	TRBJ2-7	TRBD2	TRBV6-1	TGTGCCACCTTGTCGGCCGGGACTAGGACCTACGAGCAGTACTTC	CATLSAGTRTYEQYF
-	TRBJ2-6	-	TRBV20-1	TGCAGTGCTAGCCTTCGCTCTGGGGCCAACGTCCTGACTTTC	CSASLRSGANVLTF
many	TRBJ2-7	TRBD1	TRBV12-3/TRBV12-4	TGTGCCAGCAGTGGGGAGGACAGGGGGATCTACGAGCAGTACTTC	CASSGEDRGIYEQYF
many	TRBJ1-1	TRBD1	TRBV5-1	TGCGCCAGCCGAACGACAGGGCGGGACGCTGAAGCTTTCTTT	CASRTTGRDAEAFF
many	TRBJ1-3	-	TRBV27	TGTGCCAGCAGTATAACAGGGAACTCTGGAAACACCATATATTTT	CASSITGNSGNTIYF
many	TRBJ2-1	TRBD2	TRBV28	TGTGCCAGCAGTTTCGACGGGGGGGCATCCTACAATGAGCAGTTCTTC	CASSFDGGASYNEQFF
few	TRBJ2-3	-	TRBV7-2	TGTGCCAGCAGTCCTGGGGGGGCTCCAGGCCACGGTACGCAGTATTTT	CASSPGGAPGHGTQYF
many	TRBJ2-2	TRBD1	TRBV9	TGTGCCAGCAGCGGGGACAGGGGTAACACCGGGGAGCTGTTTTTT	CASSGDRGNTGELFF
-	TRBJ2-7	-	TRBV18	TGTGCCAGCTCACCGGCTCAGGGTGTATTATCCTACGAGCAGTACTTC	CASSPAQGVLSYEQYF
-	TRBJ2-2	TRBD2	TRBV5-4	TGTGCCAGCGCCCTTTCTAGCGGGAGCGGTACCGGGGAGCTGTTTTTT	CASALSSGSGTGELFF
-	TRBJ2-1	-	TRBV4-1	TGCGCCAGCAGCCAAGATCCCCTAGGCATCTACAATGAGCAGTTCTTC	CASSQDPLGIYNEQFF
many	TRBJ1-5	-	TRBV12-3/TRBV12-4	TGTGCCAGCAGGCAGGGGTATAGCAATCAGCCCCAGCATTTT	CASRQGYSNQPQHF
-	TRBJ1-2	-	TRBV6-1	TGTGCCAGCAAGGGAGGTGGCGGAACCTCCCCAAATGGTGGCTACACCTTC	CASKGGGGTSPNGGYTF
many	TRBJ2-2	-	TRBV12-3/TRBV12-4	TGTGCCAGCAGTTACGGAAACACCGGGGAGCTGTTTTTT	CASSYGNTGELFF
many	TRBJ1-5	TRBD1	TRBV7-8	TGTGCCAGCAGCTTAGTCCGAGGGGGCCGGCAGCCCCAGCATTTT	CASSLVRGGRQPQHF
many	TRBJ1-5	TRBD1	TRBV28	TGTGCCAGCAGTCACGGGACAGGGAGAGGGGCTAGCAATCAGCCCCAGCATTTT	CASSHGTGRGASNQPQHF
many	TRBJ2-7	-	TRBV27	TGTGCCAGCAGTTTACAGGGGAGGGTTTTCGGGACCTACGAGCAGTACTTC	CASSLQGRVFGTYEQYF
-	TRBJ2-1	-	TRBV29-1	TGCAGCGTTGAAGAAAGTTCTTATGAGCAGTTCTTC	CSVEESSYEQFF
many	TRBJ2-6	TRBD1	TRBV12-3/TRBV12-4	TGTGCCAGCAGTCTGGGGACAGCATCTGGGGCCAACGTCCTGACTTTC	CASSLGTASGANVLTF
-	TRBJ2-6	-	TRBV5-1	TGCGCCAGCAGCCCCCAGGGCAGGGGATCGTCTGGGGCCAACGTCCTGACTTTC	CASSPQGRGSSGANVLTF
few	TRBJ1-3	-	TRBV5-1	TGCGCCAGCAGCTTGACCAGGGACGGAAACACCATATATTTT	CASSLTRDGNTIYF
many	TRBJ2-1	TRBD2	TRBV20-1	TGCAGTGCTAGAGTGGGAGCGGGAAATTGGGAAGCCTACAATGAGCAGTTCTTC	CSARVGAGNWEAYNEQFF
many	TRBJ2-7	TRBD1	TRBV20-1	TGCAGTGCTCGACGGGACAGTACCTACGAGCAGTACTTC	CSARRDSTYEQYF
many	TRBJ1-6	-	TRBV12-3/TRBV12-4	TGTGCCAGCAGTTTAAGAATGACTGGTTCACCCCTCCACTTT	CASSLRMTGSPLHF
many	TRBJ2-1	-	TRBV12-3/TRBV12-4	TGTGCCAGCAGTTTCGCAGGGAGCTCCTACAATGAGCAGTTCTTC	CASSFAGSSYNEQFF
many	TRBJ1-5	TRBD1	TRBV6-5	TGTGCCAGCTCACAGGGGATAAACAATCAGCCCCAGCATTTT	CASSQGINNQPQHF